The 15 T cell receptor beta chains below all came from one sample that was sequenced in a study of T cell changes during pregnancy in multiple sclerosis. Method: immunoSEQ multiplex PCR; TCRdb's copy keeps in-frame clones and lacks some. This table has about 110,000 clones, 85% to 95% appearing once. Sequencing used peripheral blood, obtained in the third trimester of pregnancy. The receptors come from a female donor in good health, enrolled as a control in a pregnancy study.

The rearrangement links TRBV18 to TRBJ2-5; D not resolved. Looked up from germline, CDR1 is KGHSH and CDR2 is LQKENI. V was clipped by 2 bases and J by 3 bases, with 13 bases between them. The CDR3 runs 15 residues. CDR3 sequence (DNA): TGTGCCAGCTCACCAAGATACAGCCGAGAAGAGACCCAGTACTTC. Translated, it gives CASSPRYSREETQYF.

The chain links TRBV5-5 to TRBJ1-1; D is undetermined. With 0 bases removed from V and 2 bases from J, the gap between germline ends came to 14 bases. This CDR3 spans 16 amino acids. CDR1 and CDR2 from the germline V gene are SGHKS and YYEKEE (reference sequence). This chain's CDR3 is CASSLAGVSLNTEAFF. The CDR3 region has the DNA TGTGCCAGCAGCTTGGCCGGAGTGAGCTTAAACACTGAAGCTTTCTTT.

V and J are TRBV7-3 and TRBJ2-7, with TRBD2 matching 8 bases. The J segment lost 0 bases and the V segment lost 5 bases, leaving 3 bases of the junction unmatched. The CDR3 spans 14 residues. Germline lookup yields CDR1 SGHTA and CDR2 FQGTGA. The CDR3 nucleotides are TGTGCCAGCAGCCTAGCGGGTAGCTCCTACGAGCAGTACTTC. It specifies CASSLAGSSYEQYF.

The J gene is TRBJ1-1, the V gene TRBV7-2; TRBD1 might be the D (5 bases). This CDR3 has 16 residues. Germline assignment: CDR1 SGHTA and CDR2 FQGNSA. V gave up 5 bases and J gave up 2 bases, with 18 bases separating them. The CDR3 sequence is CASSPTPGQGNTEAFF. DNA of the CDR3: TGTGCCAGCAGCCCCACCCCCGGGCAGGGAAACACTGAAGCTTTCTTT.

This chain links TRBV7-2 with TRBJ1-5, with 8 bases that match TRBD1. The junction had 15 bases not matched to a gene; V was cut back by 5 bases and J by 6 bases. CDR1 is SGHTA, CDR2 FQGNSA, per germline. This CDR3 has 17 amino acids. The CDR3 bases are TGTGCCAGCAGCCAGAGGGCAGGACAGGGTTTGGGTCAGCCCCAGCATTTT. This translates into CASSQRAGQGLGQPQHF.

The chain carries TRBV7-2 and TRBJ1-2; 10 nucleotides match TRBD1. This CDR3 region has 14 residues. Germline CDR1 is SGHTA and CDR2 is FQGNSA. V gave up 1 base and J gave up 8 bases; unmatched junction bases: 4. The CDR3 protein is CASSLVTGGNGYTF. CDR3 DNA: TGTGCCAGCAGCTTAGTGACAGGGGGCAACGGCTACACCTTC.

The rearrangement links TRBV9 to TRBJ2-7; perhaps TRBD2 as D (5 bases). This CDR3 has 15 residues. The V gene's germline CDR1 is SGDLS and CDR2 YYNGEE. The ends were cut back, 0 bases at V and 4 bases at J, with 14 bases in the middle. CDR3 coding DNA: TGTGCCAGCAGCGTAGCGTTTCCCGGGGTATACGAGCAGTACTTC. This translates into CASSVAFPGVYEQYF.

This chain links TRBV7-2 with TRBJ2-1; 12 bases line up with TRBD2. The junction had 7 bases not matched to a gene; V was cut back by 6 bases and J by 7 bases. CDR1 SGHTA and CDR2 FQGNSA come from the germline V gene. The CDR3 is made up of 15 amino acids. In DNA form, the CDR3 reads TGTGCCAGCAGACTACTAGCGGGGGGTCCAAATGAGCAGTTCTTC. This encodes CASRLLAGGPNEQFF.

The chain carries TRBV7-2 and TRBJ2-3; D may be TRBD2 (5 bases). This CDR3 has 15 residues. Trimming removed 5 bases at V and 2 bases at J, with 14 bases between. The germline gives CDR1 SGHTA, CDR2 FQGNSA. CDR3 residues: CASSPDGGHTDTQYF. The CDR3 coding sequence is TGTGCCAGCAGCCCCGACGGAGGCCACACAGATACGCAGTATTTT.

V gene TRBV2 combines with J gene TRBJ1-2, with D possibly TRBD1 on 5 matching bases. V was cut by 5 bases and J by 8 bases, with 15 bases left in between. CDR3 size: 13 residues. Germline V gene lookup returns CDR1 SNHLY and CDR2 FYNNEI. The CDR3 spells CASSRDLGEGYTF. The CDR3 nucleotides read TGTGCCAGCAGTCGGGACTTGGGGGAGGGCTACACCTTC.

The rearrangement uses TRBV27 and TRBJ2-2, with TRBD2 matching over 10 bases. The CDR3 covers 18 residues. The germline V gene has CDR1 MNHEY and CDR2 SMNVEV (reference sequence). V shed 1 base and J 4 bases; nucleotides not matched to a gene: 9. CDR3: CASSLLSSGGLRTGELFF. DNA of the CDR3: TGTGCCAGCAGTTTATTGTCTAGCGGGGGACTCCGCACCGGGGAGCTGTTTTTT.

The chain joins TRBV5-1 to TRBJ2-1; 10 bases line up with TRBD2. CDR3 length equals 15 residues. Germline assignment: CDR1 SGHRS and CDR2 YFSETQ. V lost 0 bases and J lost 5; bases outside the gene matches: 2. The CDR3 DNA sequence: TGCGCCAGCAGCTTGGTAGCGGGGGGTCACAATGAGCAGTTCTTC. It translates to CASSLVAGGHNEQFF.

The chain carries TRBV21-1 and TRBJ1-2; the listed D gene, TRBD1, was not tested against the DNA. TRBV21-1 is flagged as a pseudogene. The CDR3 runs 13 residues. CDR3 bases: TGTGCCAGCAGCGGGAAGGGACAGCATGGCTACACCTTC. Its translation is CASSGKGQHGYTF.

The chain links TRBV4-3 to TRBJ2-7, with 8 bases matching TRBD1. The V gene end was trimmed by 0 bases and the J gene end by 2 bases; junction bases not matched to a gene: 3. The CDR3 runs 15 residues. Per germline, CDR1 LGHNA and CDR2 YSLEER. The CDR3 is CASSQEWDRPYEQYF. DNA for the CDR3: TGCGCCAGCAGCCAAGAATGGGACAGGCCCTACGAGCAGTACTTC.

This chain joins TRBV7-2 and TRBJ2-1, with no clear D. Germline CDR1 and CDR2: SGHTA and FQGNSA. Trimming left V 2 bases short and J 6 bases short, with 2 bases between. The CDR3 runs to 11 residues. The CDR3 DNA reads TGTGCCAGCAGCTTACTCAATGAGCAGTTCTTC. It codes for CASSLLNEQFF. The full variable domain, its missing parts supplied by reference TRBV7-2 and TRBJ2-1, is GAGVSQSPSNKVTEKGKDVELRCDPISGHTALYWYRQSLGQGLEFLIYFQGNSAPDKSGLPSDRFSAERTGGSVSTLTIQRTQQEDSAVYLCASSLLNEQFFGPGTRLTVL.